This paragraph reports one T cell receptor (beta chain). No antigen is known for it. Trimming took 8 bases from V and 11 from J, leaving 14 bases between them. The CDR3 spans 10 residues. Germline CDR1 is GTSNPN and CDR2 is SVGIG (reference sequence). The sample originates from a study of cytomegalovirus exposure and HLA in healthy donors. Study-level background: Researchers previously reported finding 100 million or so unique TCR beta sequences from around 200 million T cells.

Whole-study findings and limits: The Asian-associated ancestry cluster reportedly had fewer N-insertions than the approximately 630-donor mean in a later analysis. Listed as cytomegalovirus-associated were around 160 TCR beta chains. Among CMV-associated TCR beta chains, most appeared HLA-restricted in a later analysis.

The PCR used 60 Vbeta and 13 Jbeta primers. Sequenced by immunoSEQ multiplex PCR; TCRdb stores in-frame clones only, minus some. Altogether under 130,000 clones are present, around 75% being singletons, with the ten largest covering roughly 2.1%. The sample taken for sequencing was PBMCs. The rearrangement joins TRBV30 to TRBJ2-3, with TRBD1 as a possible D gene (6 bases). The source is a man aged 25 to 40 in good health and CMV-seronegative. This CDR3 reads CAPRQVVQYF. As DNA, the CDR3 is TGTGCCCCCCGACAGGTAGTGCAGTATTTT.